This T cell receptor (beta chain) was identified during a study of T cells in Graves' hyperthyroidism and ophthalmopathy. Looking at the study overall: Once the initial diagnosis was made, peripheral blood was obtained before any treatment. Points from the study as a whole: Blood also contained most expanded thyroid clonotypes above 0.001. Ophthalmopathy was identified by the model a median about 6.4 months ahead of onset.

The TCR beta CDR3 regions underwent amplification using RNA transcripts as the source. HTBI primers drove first-round RT-PCR of the TCR CDR3. One entry per CDR3 protein, called by TCRdb with MiXCR from the multiplex PCR reads. The data show around 490,000 distinct CDR3 sequences, just under 20% seen once. Using more than 7.5 ml of fresh peripheral blood, PBMCs were prepared. This clonotype has at least ten counts. The antigen is unknown. The CDR3 runs 14 residues. Trimming shortened V by 3 bases and J by 2 bases, and 11 bases separated the two germline ends. Germline CDR1 and CDR2: SGHKS and YYEKEE (reference sequence).

The TCR originated in a middle-aged man with Graves' ophthalmopathy. The chain links TRBV5-5 to TRBJ1-1, with D perhaps TRBD1 (5 bases). Source material: blood. CDR3: CASSWGQGNTEAFF. DNA for the CDR3: TGTGCCAGCAGCTGGGGCCAGGGTAACACTGAAGCTTTCTTT.